A single sample gave rise to the 27 T cell receptor beta chains below, sequenced in a study of blood T cells in healthy people across ages. Combining a sample-barcoded 5' primer with a J-beta primer mix, a second PCR ran for roughly 7 to 12 cycles. TCRdb fed the 5' RACE reads into MiXCR, producing one record per CDR3 protein. The sample shows about 780,000 distinct CDR3 sequences, 25% to 30% of them seen only once. The sample also formed part of further work on T cells of mothers and their children.

Sample: blood. These receptors all stem from a boy aged 10-17 years in good health.

As to this clonotype: Relative to the germline gene, one junction end is altered; a read error may explain this. The chain combines TRBV20-1 with TRBJ2-5, with D unclear. The CDR3 runs to 13 residues. Germline-derived CDR1 and CDR2 are DFQATT and SNEGSKA (reference sequence). CDR3 sequence reads: CSAREGREETQYF. The CDR3 nucleotides are TGCAGTGCTAGAGAGGGTAGGGAAGAGACCCAGTACTTT.

This clonotype was seen only a few times. The chain links TRBV20-1 to TRBJ2-7; 8 bases match TRBD1. Germline V gene sequence: CDR1 DFQATT, CDR2 SNEGSKA (reference sequence). The CDR3 totals 15 residues. Trimming took 1 base from V and 3 from J; bases not matched to a gene: 8. Here the CDR3 reads CSARVQGQDFYEQYF. Written as DNA, the CDR3 is TGCAGTGCTAGAGTTCAGGGACAGGATTTCTACGAGCAGTACTTC.

This clonotype was recorded a few times. The chain has TRBV27 and TRBJ2-3, with a possible D match to TRBD2 (5 bases). V was cut by 0 bases and J by 6 bases, with 19 bases left in between. Germline V CDR1 and CDR2: MNHEY, SMNVEV (reference sequence). This CDR3 is 17 amino acids long. The CDR3 bases are TGTGCCAGCAGTTTATCGACTGGGGTTGAGGGTTTGGATACGCAGTATTTT. Its translation: CASSLSTGVEGLDTQYF.

This clonotype was found a few times. Mismatch with germline at one junction end may stem from a read error. The rearrangement links TRBV28 to TRBJ2-7; 9 bases align to TRBD1. This CDR3 has 16 amino acids. Germline assignment: CDR1 MDHEN and CDR2 SYDVKM. This CDR3 reads CASSSPPGTGPYEQCF. The CDR3 region has the DNA TGTGCCAGCAGTTCTCCCCCCGGGACAGGGCCCTACGAGCAGTGCTTC.

This sequence joins TRBV7-9 and TRBJ1-1, with D perhaps TRBD1 (5 bases). The CDR3 sequence is 15 residues long. V gave up 5 bases and J gave up 0 bases, with 13 bases separating them. CDR1 is SEHNR and CDR2 is FQNEAQ in the germline V gene (reference sequence). CDR3 DNA: TGTGCCAGCAGCACCCCGGGGGGATTGAACACTGAAGCTTTCTTT. Its translation is CASSTPGGLNTEAFF.

A note on this clonotype: A junction boundary mismatches the germline segment, possibly from a read error. The J gene is TRBJ2-5, the V gene TRBV5-1; tentative D call: TRBD1 (6 bases). The DNA end is a closer match to TRBJ2-1, so the J assignment may be wrong. Germline V gene sequence: CDR1 SGHRS, CDR2 YFSETQ. CDR3 size: 15 residues. The CDR3 loop is CASSFQQGPYNGQFF. The CDR3 DNA reads as TGCGCCAGCAGCTTTCAACAGGGTCCCTACAATGGGCAGTTCTTC.

This clonotype has a single count. The CDR3, as DNA: TGTGCCAGCAGCTTAGGGTTCGGGACACTTTTACGCTCCTACAATGAGCAGTTCTTC. Residues: CASSLGFGTLLRSYNEQFF. The chain links TRBV7-2 to TRBJ2-1; a possible D gene is TRBD1 (6 bases). The CDR3 is made up of 19 amino acids. V lost 1 base and J 0 bases, leaving 19 bases between the germline ends. The germline CDR1 and CDR2 sequences are SGHTA and FQGNSA.

The chain recombines TRBV18 with TRBJ2-7; D ambiguous. The CDR3 contains 14 residues. Trimming cost V 0 bases and J 2 bases, with 8 bases left between them. Looked up from germline, CDR1 is KGHSH and CDR2 is LQKENI. The CDR3 DNA sequence: TGTGCCAGCTCACCACCTCTCTGGACCTACGAGCAGTACTTC. It yields the protein CASSPPLWTYEQYF. The whole variable domain, filled in from reference TRBV18 and TRBJ2-7, reads NAGVMQNPRHLVRRRGQEARLRCSPMKGHSHVYWYRQLPEEGLKFMVYLQKENIIDESGMPKERFSAEFPKEGPSILRIQQVVRGDSAAYFCASSPPLWTYEQYFGPGTRLTVT.

This clonotype was seen a handful of times. This rearrangement joins TRBV24-1 to TRBJ2-2, with a weak D call TRBD2 (6 bases). Germline V lookup: CDR1 KGHDR, CDR2 SFDVKD. Deletions cut 0 bases from V and 8 bases from J, with 24 bases between. CDR3 length: 19 amino acids. In DNA form, the CDR3 reads TGTGCCACCAGTGATTTGTGGAGGGGAGGCAGGAGATTGAAGGGGGAGCTGTTTTTT. The encoded protein is CATSDLWRGGRRLKGELFF.

The chain employs TRBV29-1 and TRBJ2-5; 7 bases are a match to TRBD2. Looked up from germline, CDR1 is SQVTM and CDR2 is ANQGSEA. This CDR3 has 14 amino acids. Germline trimming cut 3 bases from V and 3 bases from J; bases unmatched to any gene: 7. CDR3 protein: CSVDRTRMEETQYF. The CDR3, as DNA: TGCAGCGTTGATAGGACTAGAATGGAAGAGACCCAGTACTTC.

This clonotype was detected only a few times. CDR3 DNA: TGCAGTGCCATAGGGGCGGGGGGGCGGAATGAGCAGTTCTTC. Its translation is CSAIGAGGRNEQFF. This rearrangement joins TRBV20-1 to TRBJ2-1; 9 nucleotides line up with TRBD2. Germline values: CDR1 DFQATT, CDR2 SNEGSKA (reference sequence). J was trimmed by 7 bases and V by 6 bases; bases with no gene match: 10. The CDR3 is 14 amino acids.

In its sample, this clonotype was seen a few times. This rearrangement joins TRBV2 to TRBJ2-5; 9 bases match TRBD1. The end of the DNA aligns better with TRBJ2-1, so the J call may be wrong. CDR3 length: 15 amino acids. Germline V gene data show CDR1 as SNHLY and CDR2 as FYNNEI. CDR3 region: CASSEQGQGVSEQFF. CDR3 nucleotides: TGTGCCAGCAGTGAGCAGGGACAGGGCGTGAGTGAGCAGTTCTTC.

This chain uses TRBV12-3 or TRBV12-4 with TRBJ2-3; D might be TRBD2 (6 bases). Trimming cost V 3 bases and J 0 bases, with 16 bases left between them. This CDR3 has 17 amino acids. This CDR3 is CASSFPGGGASTDTQYF. For the CDR3, the DNA is TGTGCCAGCAGTTTTCCCGGGGGAGGTGCTAGCACAGATACGCAGTATTTT.

The gene calls are TRBV7-9 and TRBJ1-1; a weak D match, TRBD1 (5 bases). Germline values: CDR1 SEHNR, CDR2 FQNEAQ (reference sequence). V gave up 1 base and J gave up 4 bases, with 13 bases separating them. The CDR3 has 15 amino acids. The chain's CDR3 is CASSLGASGGTEAFF. DNA for the CDR3: TGTGCCAGCAGCTTAGGGGCTTCGGGGGGCACTGAAGCTTTCTTT.

This clonotype was picked up a small number of times. V is TRBV10-3 and J is TRBJ2-5; no firm D call. The DNA end favors TRBJ2-1, so the J call may be wrong. Germline V gene data show CDR1 as ENHRY and CDR2 as SYGVKD. The CDR3 length is 11 residues. CDR3 nucleotides: TGTGCCATCAGCCAGAGGAATGAGCAGTTCTTC. The encoded protein is CAISQRNEQFF.

This clonotype was seen a few times. The CDR3 region is CATSVSGEVEAFF. CDR3 coding DNA: TGTGCCACCAGTGTTTCCGGAGAGGTTGAAGCTTTCTTT. V and J are TRBV24-1 and TRBJ1-1; D ambiguous. Germline CDR1 is KGHDR and CDR2 is SFDVKD. The CDR3 runs to 13 residues. Deletions cut 5 bases from V and 7 bases from J, with 13 bases between.

This chain connects TRBV20-1 to TRBJ2-1, with D uncertain. The germline gives CDR1 DFQATT, CDR2 SNEGSKA (reference sequence). This CDR3 comprises 13 residues. V lost 5 bases, J lost 0 bases, and 8 bases lay in between. As DNA, the CDR3 is TGCAGTGCTCTAGACAACTCCTACAATGAGCAGTTCTTC. This translates into CSALDNSYNEQFF.

The genes are TRBV20-1 and TRBJ2-1; weak D call: TRBD1 (6 bases). CDR1 is DFQATT and CDR2 is SNEGSKA in the germline V gene (reference sequence). V was shortened by 2 bases and J by 4 bases, with 15 bases between the two germline ends. There are 15 residues in the CDR3. The CDR3 nucleotides read TGCAGTGCTAGAAAACCCGGGACAACATACAATGAGCAGTTCTTC. Protein product: CSARKPGTTYNEQFF.

This clonotype was counted a few times. This chain links TRBV6-4 with TRBJ2-3; no clear D. Between the trimmed V and J ends, which lost 4 bases and 4 bases, there was a span of 9 bases. Germline V CDR1 and CDR2: MRHNA, SNTAGT. This CDR3 has 13 residues. The CDR3 DNA follows: TGTGCCAGCAGTGTTGGGCCGTCAGATACGCAGTATTTT. Protein product: CASSVGPSDTQYF.

This clonotype was detected only a few times. CDR3 sequence reads: CASSAGLQSYEQYF. CDR3 DNA sequence: TGTGCCAGCAGCGCGGGACTCCAGTCCTACGAGCAGTACTTC. The genes are TRBV9 and TRBJ2-7; possible D gene TRBD2, 6 bases. The CDR3 runs to 14 residues. Germline lookup yields CDR1 SGDLS and CDR2 YYNGEE. Trimming shortened V by 3 bases and J by 1 base, and 11 bases separated the two germline ends.

The chain uses TRBV6-5 and TRBJ1-2; 8 nucleotides agree with TRBD1. Germline CDR1 and CDR2: MNHEY and SVGAGI. The CDR3 loop spans 15 amino acids. V dropped 6 bases and J dropped 8; count of bases not matched to a gene: 14. CDR3 coding DNA: TGTGCCAGCAGAACTTTGAGACAGGGGCTGGACGGCTACACCTTC. Encoded protein: CASRTLRQGLDGYTF.

This clonotype occurred a few times. V and J are TRBV12-5 and TRBJ2-5; the D is unclear. Germline V lookup: CDR1 LGHNT, CDR2 FRNRAP. Trimming shortened V by 1 base and J by 5 bases, and 11 bases separated the two germline ends. The CDR3 sequence is 14 residues long. The CDR3 DNA follows: TGTGCTAGTGGTTTGGGAGCCCCCCAGGAGACCCAGTACTTC. Translating it yields CASGLGAPQETQYF. Full variable domain (rest looked up from reference TRBV12-5 and TRBJ2-5): DARVTQTPRHKVTEMGQEVTMRCQPILGHNTVFWYRQTMMQGLELLAYFRNRAPLDDSGMPKDRFSAEMPDATLATLKIQPSEPRDSAVYFCASGLGAPQETQYFGPGTRLLVL.

The chain uses TRBV3-1 and TRBJ2-4, with 9 bases lining up with TRBD1. This CDR3 is built from 18 residues. Trimming cost V 1 base and J 0 bases; bases outside gene matches: 7. Germline V CDR1 and CDR2: LGHDT, YNNKEL (reference sequence). As DNA, the CDR3 is TGTGCCAGCAGCCAAGTAGTGGGACAGGGAGTAGCCAAAAACATTCAGTACTTC. Translated, it gives CASSQVVGQGVAKNIQYF. Full variable domain (missing parts from reference TRBV3-1 and TRBJ2-4): DTAVSQTPKYLVTQMGNDKSIKCEQNLGHDTMYWYKQDSKKFLKIMFSYNNKELIINETVPNRFSPKSPDKAHLNLHINSLELGDSAVYFCASSQVVGQGVAKNIQYFGAGTRLSVL.

This clonotype turned up a few times. The V and J genes are TRBV7-2 and TRBJ2-2, with TRBD2 matching over 10 bases. The trim removed 3 bases at V and 7 bases at J, leaving 5 bases unmatched. Germline CDR1 is SGHTA and CDR2 is FQGNSA. The CDR3 is 15 amino acids. The CDR3 DNA sequence: TGTGCCAGCAGCTTGATAGCTAGCGGGAGCGGGGAGCTGTTTTTT. This translates into CASSLIASGSGELFF. The whole variable domain, filled in from reference TRBV7-2 and TRBJ2-2, reads GAGVSQSPSNKVTEKGKDVELRCDPISGHTALYWYRQSLGQGLEFLIYFQGNSAPDKSGLPSDRFSAERTGGSVSTLTIQRTQQEDSAVYLCASSLIASGSGELFFGEGSRLTVL.

This clonotype came up a few times. This chain connects TRBV5-1 to TRBJ2-1, with D perhaps matching TRBD2 (6 bases). Germline CDR1 and CDR2: SGHRS and YFSETQ. This CDR3 has 14 amino acids. Trimming took 6 bases from V and 0 from J, leaving 10 bases between them. The CDR3 protein is CASTEGLSYNEQFF. The DNA for the CDR3 is TGCGCCAGCACGGAGGGCCTCTCCTACAATGAGCAGTTCTTC.

This clonotype was picked up a small number of times. V usage is TRBV5-1 and J usage is TRBJ1-6; tentative D call: TRBD1 (5 bases). Trimming cost V 1 base and J 0 bases, with 8 bases left between them. Germline V lookup: CDR1 SGHRS, CDR2 YFSETQ. This CDR3 has 16 residues. CDR3 sequence: CASSLSGGSYNSPLHF. The CDR3, as DNA: TGCGCCAGCAGCTTGTCCGGGGGCTCCTATAATTCACCCCTCCACTTT.

This chain links TRBV11-2 with TRBJ1-6; D may be TRBD1 (6 bases). With 2 bases removed from V and 8 bases from J, the gap between germline ends came to 13 bases. The CDR3 sequence is 15 residues long. Germline V gives CDR1 SGHAT, CDR2 FQNNGV. The CDR3 DNA follows: TGTGCCAGCAGCTTAAGTCGGGGGGCATATTCACCCCTCCACTTT. As protein: CASSLSRGAYSPLHF.